This TCR beta chain was documented in a study of Graves' ophthalmopathy and Graves' hyperthyroidism listed by TCRdb under 2018. Background for the entire study: Peripheral blood was collected at initial diagnosis, before any treatment. In total, approximately 130 blood samples were TCR-sequenced: some 40 ophthalmopathy, 80 or so hyperthyroidism and roughly 17 hyperthyroidism-to-ophthalmopathy patients. To explore V-J signatures that distinguish ophthalmopathy from hyperthyroidism, a discovery set of under 110 patients was enrolled, made up of under 50 with ophthalmopathy and around 60 with stable hyperthyroidism. Following sample collection, hyperthyroidism patients were given methimazole at a starting dose of 30 mg daily, and ophthalmopathy patients were given high-dose intravenous methylprednisolone. An independent validation cohort comprised 18 hyperthyroidism patients and roughly 15 patients who later progressed from hyperthyroidism to ophthalmopathy. The study used TCR beta repertoire signatures to distinguish Graves' ophthalmopathy from Graves' hyperthyroidism and to predict progression to ophthalmopathy. In several hyperthyroidism patients, the T-cell repertoires found in thyroid tissue were compared with those found in blood. What the work shows at the level of the full study, not this receptor alone: Most expanded thyroid clonotypes with frequency above 0.001 were also detected in blood, suggesting blood repertoires may reflect the thyroid immune response. No statistical method was used to set the sample size in advance, and the investigators knew which group each participant was assigned to. In validation, the model predicted ophthalmopathy progression with 70.59% sensitivity and roughly 72% specificity; approximately 12 predicted patients were CT-confirmed with GO in a median of around 6 months. In cross-validation, the 13-signature model distinguished ophthalmopathy from stable hyperthyroidism with around 90% sensitivity and approximately 81% specificity, while in the test set the corresponding values were about 80% and 75%.

CDR1 and CDR2 were assigned from the germline V gene as SGHRS and YFSETQ. The CDR3, from cysteine to phenylalanine, totals 15 residues. CDR3 DNA only is kept here, 45 bases in frame from base 1. For repertoire sequencing, TCR beta CDR3 regions were amplified from RNA transcripts. A first-round RT-PCR used HTBI primers with the Qiagen OneStep RT-PCR kit, followed by a second-round multiplex PCR, size selection and purification. Libraries were sequenced paired-end with 100 bp reads on an Illumina HiSeq2000. The authors' analysis ran thus. SOAPnuke was used for read processing, and reads with adapters, uncalled bases, a mean Phred below 15, or no exact constant-primer or identifier match were discarded. COPE v1.2.5 was used to merge the high-quality paired reads. Unique nucleotide sequences were defined as clonotypes and aligned to IMGT TRB V, D and J references using MiTCR v1.1. The analysis was limited to V-J combinations with a frequency above 0.0001, which together covered more than 98% of repertoires. A TCR clonal expansion and chaos score per V-J combination was defined as the ratio of F50 clonal expansion to chaos observed in the TCRdist matrix. Welch's t-statistics and random forest were used to reduce the features to some 13 V-J combinations, which were then used as input to a naive Bayes classifier. Thyroid-blood repertoire similarity was quantified with the Morisita-Horn index. The public reads were run again by TCRdb, first through fastp at Q25 and then through MiXCR, and only productive beta chains were kept. Each entry merges the rows of one CDR3 protein and shows their most common DNA and genes. The V and J calls shown here were made by TCRdb, not taken from the authors' results. This sample gives about 370,000 distinct CDR3 sequences in total; about a sixth of them show up just once. Roughly 2.4% of the sample rests with the top ten.

This clonotype was seen a few times. This receptor's antigen is unknown. A junction boundary mismatches the germline segment, possibly from a read error. Hyperthyroidism was considered stable if no progression to ophthalmopathy occurred within 18 months of follow-up. Hyperthyroidism patients were newly diagnosed, were aged 18 to 65 years, and had a disease duration under 2 months. Anyone with other autoimmune diseases, uncontrolled infections, pregnancy or lactation was excluded from the study. Clinical symptoms, serum thyroxine, TRAb, thyroid ultrasound and orbital computed tomography formed the basis of the diagnosis. PBMCs were isolated from 10 ml of fresh peripheral blood by Ficoll-Paque density gradient centrifugation. Trizol reagent was used to extract the total RNA, and its quality was then checked on an Agilent 2100 Bioanalyzer.

The sequencing sample was made of peripheral blood. This receptor chain uses TRBV5-1 and TRBJ2-1; 8 bases in between match TRBD1. The clonotype was recovered from an adult woman with stable Graves' hyperthyroidism. Here the CDR3 is given as CASSLDQGAHNEQFF. Read as DNA, the sequence is TGCGCCAGCAGTTTGGACCAGGGGGCCCACAATGAGCAGTTCTTC.